This T cell receptor (beta chain) was found in a study of Tregs in tolerant kidney transplant recipients. General study points: This study did not directly address biological reproducibility.

Clones were sequenced by immunoSEQ multiplex PCR, and TCRdb holds only the in-frame ones, with some missing. The sample carries about 61,000 clones, roughly 88% recorded once. Germline V gene data show CDR1 as SNHLY and CDR2 as FYNNEI. The CDR3 totals 15 residues. V lost 7 bases and J lost 5; bases outside the gene matches: 11. Thawed PBMCs were FACS-sorted into unstimulated CD4+CD25+CD127- regulatory T cells, CD4+CD25- non-regulatory cells, CD4 and CD8 cells. Regulatory T cells were sorted from thawed PBMCs rested overnight at 37°C with approximately 190 IU/ml IL-2. This clone was counted once. The antigen is undetermined.

This sequence was found in a human donor who received a combined kidney and bone marrow transplant. V usage is TRBV2 and J usage is TRBJ2-5; 9 bases line up with TRBD2. The specimen comprised Tregs from blood, sampled before the transplant. DNA for the CDR3: TGTGCCAGCAATTCTCCAGCGGGAGGTTTCGAGACCCAGTACTTC. Its translation is CASNSPAGGFETQYF.